This TCR beta chain appears in the sequencing data of a study of blood T cell repertoires in COVID-19. Germline V gives CDR1 SGHDT, CDR2 YYEEEE. The V end was cut by 4 bases, the J end by 3 bases, with 13 bases between. This CDR3 contains 14 residues. The authors' processing: Quantification of nucleated cells was approximated via reference gene primer amplification. Here immunoSEQ multiplex PCR was the method, and the copy in TCRdb shows in-frame clones only, minus some. V and J calls plus clone size are reproduced from that table; the DNA served to infer D and trimming. This table has hundreds of thousands of clones, more than 80% appearing once. Categorization into cohorts depended on clinical history that participants reported.

The J gene is TRBJ1-2, the V gene TRBV5-6; tentatively, D is TRBD1 (6 bases). The sequence was collected from a man aged 18 to 30 who had recovered from COVID-19. Sequencing input: PBMCs or T cells enriched from blood (not recorded which). In nucleotides, the CDR3 is TGTGCCAGCAGCCCCGGACAGTCCCACTATGGCTACACCTTC. The encoded protein is CASSPGQSHYGYTF.